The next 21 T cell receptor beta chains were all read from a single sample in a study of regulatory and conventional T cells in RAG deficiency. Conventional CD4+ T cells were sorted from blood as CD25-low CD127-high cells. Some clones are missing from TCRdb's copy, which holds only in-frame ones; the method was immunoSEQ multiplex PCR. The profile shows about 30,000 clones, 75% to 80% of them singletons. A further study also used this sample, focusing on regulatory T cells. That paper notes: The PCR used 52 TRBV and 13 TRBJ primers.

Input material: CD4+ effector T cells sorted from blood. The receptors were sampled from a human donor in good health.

The CDR3 is CASSERPWGFGYGYTF. The CDR3 bases are TGTGCCAGCAGCGAGAGGCCCTGGGGGTTTGGCTATGGCTACACCTTC. The chain carries TRBV9 and TRBJ1-2; weak D call: TRBD1 (5 bases). V lost 3 bases and J lost 4, with 19 bases in between. Germline V gives CDR1 SGDLS, CDR2 YYNGEE. The CDR3 covers 16 residues.

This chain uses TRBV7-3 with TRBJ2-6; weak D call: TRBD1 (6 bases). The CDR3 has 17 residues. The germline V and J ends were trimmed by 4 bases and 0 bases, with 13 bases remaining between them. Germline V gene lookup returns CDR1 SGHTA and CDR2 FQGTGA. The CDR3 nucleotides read TGTGCCAGCAGCTCTTCGGGACACAGCTCTGGGGCCAACGTCCTGACTTTC. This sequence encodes CASSSSGHSSGANVLTF.

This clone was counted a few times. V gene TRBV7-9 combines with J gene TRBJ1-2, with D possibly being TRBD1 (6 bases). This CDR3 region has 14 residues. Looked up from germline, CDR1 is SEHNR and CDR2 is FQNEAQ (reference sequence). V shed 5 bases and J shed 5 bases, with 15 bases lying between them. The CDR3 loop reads CASSVRTEAYGYTF. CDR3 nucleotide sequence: TGTGCCAGCAGCGTACGGACAGAAGCGTATGGCTACACCTTC.

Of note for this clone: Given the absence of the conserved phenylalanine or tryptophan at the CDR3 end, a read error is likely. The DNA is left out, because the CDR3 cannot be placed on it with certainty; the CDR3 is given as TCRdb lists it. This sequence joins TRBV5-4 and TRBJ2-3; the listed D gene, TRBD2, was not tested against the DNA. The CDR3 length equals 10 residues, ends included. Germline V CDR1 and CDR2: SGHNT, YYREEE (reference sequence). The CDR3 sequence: CASSPDWEVG.

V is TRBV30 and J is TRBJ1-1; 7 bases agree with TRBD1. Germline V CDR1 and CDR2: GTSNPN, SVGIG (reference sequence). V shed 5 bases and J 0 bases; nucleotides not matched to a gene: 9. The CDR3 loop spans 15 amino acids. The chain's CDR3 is CAWGPGTVMNTEAFF. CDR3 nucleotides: TGTGCCTGGGGTCCCGGGACAGTTATGAACACTGAAGCTTTCTTT.

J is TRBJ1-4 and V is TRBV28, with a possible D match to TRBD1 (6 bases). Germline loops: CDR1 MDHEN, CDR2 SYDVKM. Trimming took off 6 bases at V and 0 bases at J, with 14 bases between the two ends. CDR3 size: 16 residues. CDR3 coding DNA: TGTGCCAGCAGGGACAGTGACTTTGCAACTAATGAAAAACTGTTTTTT. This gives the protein CASRDSDFATNEKLFF. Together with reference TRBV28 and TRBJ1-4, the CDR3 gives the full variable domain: DVKVTQSSRYLVKRTGEKVFLECVQDMDHENMFWYRQDPGLGLRLIYFSYDVKMKEKGDIPEGYSVSREKKERFSLILESASTNQTSMYLCASRDSDFATNEKLFFGSGTQLSVL.

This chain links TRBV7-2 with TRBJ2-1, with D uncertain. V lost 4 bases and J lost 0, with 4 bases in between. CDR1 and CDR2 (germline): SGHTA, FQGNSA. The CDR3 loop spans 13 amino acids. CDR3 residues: CASSSSSYNEQFF. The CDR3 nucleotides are TGTGCCAGCAGCTCCAGCTCCTACAATGAGCAGTTCTTC.

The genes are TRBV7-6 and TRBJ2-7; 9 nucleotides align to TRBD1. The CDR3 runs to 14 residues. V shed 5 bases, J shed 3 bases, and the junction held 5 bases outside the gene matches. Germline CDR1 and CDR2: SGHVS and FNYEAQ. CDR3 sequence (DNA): TGTGCCAGCAGCCCGGGACAGGGTAACTACGAGCAGTACTTC. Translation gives CASSPGQGNYEQYF.

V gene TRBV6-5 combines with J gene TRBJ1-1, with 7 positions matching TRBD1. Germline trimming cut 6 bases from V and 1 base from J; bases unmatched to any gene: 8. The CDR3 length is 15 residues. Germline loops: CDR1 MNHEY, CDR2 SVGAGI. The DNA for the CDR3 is TGTGCCAGCAGACCACCGGGACAGAGGAACACTGAAGCTTTCTTT. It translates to CASRPPGQRNTEAFF.

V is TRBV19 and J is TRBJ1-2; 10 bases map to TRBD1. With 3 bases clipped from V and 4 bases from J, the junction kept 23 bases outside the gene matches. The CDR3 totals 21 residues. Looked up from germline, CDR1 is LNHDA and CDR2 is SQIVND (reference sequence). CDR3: CASSILGQGSVRMFSPYGYTF. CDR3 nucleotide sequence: TGTGCCAGTAGTATCCTGGGACAGGGGTCAGTAAGAATGTTCAGCCCCTATGGCTACACCTTC. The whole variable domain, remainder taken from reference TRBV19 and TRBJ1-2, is DGGITQSPKYLFRKEGQNVTLSCEQNLNHDAMYWYRQDPGQGLRLIYYSQIVNDFQKGDIAEGYSVSREKKESFPLTVTSAQKNPTAFYLCASSILGQGSVRMFSPYGYTFGSGTRLTVV.

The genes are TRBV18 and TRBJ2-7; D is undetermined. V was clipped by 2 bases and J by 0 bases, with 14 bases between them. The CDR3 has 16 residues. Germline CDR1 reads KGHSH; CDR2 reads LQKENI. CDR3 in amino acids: CASSPSLQYDSYEQYF. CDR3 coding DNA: TGTGCCAGCTCACCATCCCTGCAGTACGACTCCTACGAGCAGTACTTC.

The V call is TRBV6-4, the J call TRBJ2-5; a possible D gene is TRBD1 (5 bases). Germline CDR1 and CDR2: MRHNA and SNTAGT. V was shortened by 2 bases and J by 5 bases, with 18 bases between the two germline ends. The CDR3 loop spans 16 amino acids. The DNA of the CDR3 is TGTGCCAGCAGTGACGCCGAGACAGAGGAAAGGGAGACCCAGTACTTC. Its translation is CASSDAETEERETQYF.

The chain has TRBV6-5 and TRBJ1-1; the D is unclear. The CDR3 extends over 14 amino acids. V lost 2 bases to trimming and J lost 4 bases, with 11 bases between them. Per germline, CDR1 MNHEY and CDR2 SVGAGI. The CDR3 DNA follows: TGTGCCAGCAGTTACCGTGAGTCTAGCACTGAAGCTTTCTTT. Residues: CASSYRESSTEAFF.

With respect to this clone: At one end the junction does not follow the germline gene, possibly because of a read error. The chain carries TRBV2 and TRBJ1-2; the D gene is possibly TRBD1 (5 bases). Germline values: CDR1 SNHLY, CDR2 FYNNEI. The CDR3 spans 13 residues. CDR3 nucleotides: TGTGCCAGCAGTGATCAGTCCCGGGGGTGGCGTGAATTC. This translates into CASSDQSRGWREF.

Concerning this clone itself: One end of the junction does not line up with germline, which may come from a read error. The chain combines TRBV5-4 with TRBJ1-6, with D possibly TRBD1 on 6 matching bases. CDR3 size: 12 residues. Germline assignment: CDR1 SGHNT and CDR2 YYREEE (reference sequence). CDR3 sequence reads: CASGGYDSPLHF. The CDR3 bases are TGTGCCAGCGGGGGCTATGATTCACCCCTCCACTTT. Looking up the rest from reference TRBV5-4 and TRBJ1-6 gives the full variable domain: ETGVTQSPTHLIKTRGQQVTLRCSSQSGHNTVSWYQQALGQGPQFIFQYYREEENGRGNFPPRFSGLQFPNYSSELNVNALELDDSALYLCASGGYDSPLHFGNGTRLTVT.

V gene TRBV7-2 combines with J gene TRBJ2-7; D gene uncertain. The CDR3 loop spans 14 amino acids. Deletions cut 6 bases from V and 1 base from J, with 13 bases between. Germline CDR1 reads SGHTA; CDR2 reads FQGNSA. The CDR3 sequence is CASRDRGSSYEQYF. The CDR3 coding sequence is TGTGCCAGCAGGGACCGCGGATCTTCCTACGAGCAGTACTTC.

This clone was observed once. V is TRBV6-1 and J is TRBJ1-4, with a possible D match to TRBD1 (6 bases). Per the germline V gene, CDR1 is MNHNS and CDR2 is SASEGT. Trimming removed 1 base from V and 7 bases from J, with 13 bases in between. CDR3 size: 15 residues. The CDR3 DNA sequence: TGTGCCAGCAGTGAAGTGTGGGGGGCGGGTGAAAAACTGTTTTTT. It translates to CASSEVWGAGEKLFF.

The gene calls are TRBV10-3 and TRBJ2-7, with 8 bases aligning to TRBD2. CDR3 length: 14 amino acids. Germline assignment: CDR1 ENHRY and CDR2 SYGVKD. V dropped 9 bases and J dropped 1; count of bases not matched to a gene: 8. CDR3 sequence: CAIQSGTRSYEQYF. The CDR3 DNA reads TGTGCCATACAATCCGGGACTAGATCCTACGAGCAGTACTTC.

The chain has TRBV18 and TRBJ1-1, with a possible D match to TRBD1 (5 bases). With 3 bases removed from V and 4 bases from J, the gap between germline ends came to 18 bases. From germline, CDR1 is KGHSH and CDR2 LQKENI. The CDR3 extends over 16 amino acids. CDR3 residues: CASSPAGRGAATEAFF. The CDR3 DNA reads TGTGCCAGCTCACCCGCAGGGCGAGGGGCGGCCACTGAAGCTTTCTTT.

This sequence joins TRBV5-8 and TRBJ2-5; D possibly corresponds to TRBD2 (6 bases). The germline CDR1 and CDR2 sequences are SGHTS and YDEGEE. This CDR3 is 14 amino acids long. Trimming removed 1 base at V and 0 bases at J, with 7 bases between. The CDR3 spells CASSLWGDQETQYF. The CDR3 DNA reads TGTGCCAGCAGCTTGTGGGGGGACCAAGAGACCCAGTACTTC.

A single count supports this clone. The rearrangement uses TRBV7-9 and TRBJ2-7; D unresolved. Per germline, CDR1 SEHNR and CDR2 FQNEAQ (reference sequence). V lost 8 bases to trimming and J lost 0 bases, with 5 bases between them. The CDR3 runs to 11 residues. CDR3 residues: CASELSYEQYF. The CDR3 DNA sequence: TGTGCCAGCGAACTCTCCTACGAGCAGTACTTC.